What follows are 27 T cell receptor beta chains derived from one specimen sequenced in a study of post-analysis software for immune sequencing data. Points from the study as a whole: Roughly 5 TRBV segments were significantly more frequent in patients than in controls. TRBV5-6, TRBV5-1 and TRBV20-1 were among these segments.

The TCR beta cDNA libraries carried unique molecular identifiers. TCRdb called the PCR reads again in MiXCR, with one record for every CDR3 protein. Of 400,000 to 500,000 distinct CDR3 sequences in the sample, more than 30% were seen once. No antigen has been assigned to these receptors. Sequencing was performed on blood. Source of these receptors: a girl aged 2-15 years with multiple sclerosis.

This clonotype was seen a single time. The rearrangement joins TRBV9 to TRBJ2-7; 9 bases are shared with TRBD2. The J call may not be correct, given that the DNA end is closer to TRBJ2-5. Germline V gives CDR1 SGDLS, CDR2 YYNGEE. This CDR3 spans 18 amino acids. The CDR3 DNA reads TGTGCCAGCAGCGTAGGGTTTATGGCGGGGGGGCCCCAAGAGACCCAGTACTTC. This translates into CASSVGFMAGGPQETQYF.

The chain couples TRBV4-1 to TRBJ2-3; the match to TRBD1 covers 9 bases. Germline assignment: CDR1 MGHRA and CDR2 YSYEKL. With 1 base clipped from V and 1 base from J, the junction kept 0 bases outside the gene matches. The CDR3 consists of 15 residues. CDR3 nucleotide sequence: TGCGCCAGCAGCCAAGGACAGGGGGGCACAGATACGCAGTATTTT. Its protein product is CASSQGQGGTDTQYF.

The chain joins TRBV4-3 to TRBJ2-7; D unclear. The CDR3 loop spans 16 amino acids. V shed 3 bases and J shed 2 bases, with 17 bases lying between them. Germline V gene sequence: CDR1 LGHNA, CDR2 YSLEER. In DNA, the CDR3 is TGCGCCAGCAGCCAGAACAGTCTCAGTATGACCTACGAGCAGTACTTC. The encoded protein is CASSQNSLSMTYEQYF.

CDR3 coding DNA: TGTGCCACCAGCACCACTATAAACCCCAACAATGAGCAGTACTTC. Translating it yields CATSTTINPNNEQYF. The rearrangement joins TRBV15 to TRBJ2-5, with no clear D. Per germline, CDR1 LNHNV and CDR2 YYDKDF (reference sequence). This CDR3 is built from 15 residues. V gave up 4 bases and J gave up 11 bases, with 23 bases separating them. Full variable domain (rest looked up from reference TRBV15 and TRBJ2-5): DAMVIQNPRYQVTQFGKPVTLSCSQTLNHNVMYWYQQKSSQAPKLLFHYYDKDFNNEADTPDNFQSRRPNTSFCFLDIRSPGLGDTAMYLCATSTTINPNNEQYFGPGTRLLVL.

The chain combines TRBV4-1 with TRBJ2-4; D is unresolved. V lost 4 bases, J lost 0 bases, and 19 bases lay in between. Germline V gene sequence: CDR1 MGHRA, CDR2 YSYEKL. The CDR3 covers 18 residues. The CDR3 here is CASSPPAGAIVAKNIQYF. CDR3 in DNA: TGCGCCAGCAGCCCCCCGGCAGGTGCCATAGTAGCCAAAAACATTCAGTACTTC.

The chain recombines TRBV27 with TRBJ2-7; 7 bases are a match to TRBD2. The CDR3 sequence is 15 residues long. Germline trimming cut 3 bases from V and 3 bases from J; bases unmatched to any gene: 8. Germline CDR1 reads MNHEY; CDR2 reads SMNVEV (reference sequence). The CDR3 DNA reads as TGTGCCAGCAGTTTGGGGGGGAAATTGATCTACGAGCAGTACTTC. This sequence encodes CASSLGGKLIYEQYF.

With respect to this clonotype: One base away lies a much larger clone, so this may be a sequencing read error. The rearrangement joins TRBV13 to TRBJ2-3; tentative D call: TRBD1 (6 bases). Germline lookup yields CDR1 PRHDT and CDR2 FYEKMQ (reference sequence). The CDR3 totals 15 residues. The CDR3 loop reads CTSSPRTDHTDTQYF. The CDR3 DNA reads TGTACCAGCAGCCCGAGGACAGATCACACAGATACGCAGTATTTT.

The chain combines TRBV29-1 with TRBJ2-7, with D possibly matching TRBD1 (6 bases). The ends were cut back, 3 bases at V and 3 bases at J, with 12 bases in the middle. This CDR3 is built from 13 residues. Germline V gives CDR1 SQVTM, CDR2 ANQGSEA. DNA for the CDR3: TGCAGCGTTGAGGGGGCCTCTATCTACGAGCAGTACTTC. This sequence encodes CSVEGASIYEQYF.

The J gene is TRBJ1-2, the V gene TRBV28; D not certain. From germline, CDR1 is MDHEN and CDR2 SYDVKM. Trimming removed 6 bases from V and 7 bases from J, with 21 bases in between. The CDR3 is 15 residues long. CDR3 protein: CASSPRPGSQRGYTF. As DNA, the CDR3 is TGTGCCAGCAGCCCCCGGCCCGGATCCCAACGTGGCTACACCTTC.

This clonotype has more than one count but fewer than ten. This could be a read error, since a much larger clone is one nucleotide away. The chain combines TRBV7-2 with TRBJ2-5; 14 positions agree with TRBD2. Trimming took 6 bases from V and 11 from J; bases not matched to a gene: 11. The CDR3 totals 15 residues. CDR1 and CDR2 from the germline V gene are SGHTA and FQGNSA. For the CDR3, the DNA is TGTGCCAGCAGTATGGGACTAGCGGGGGCGAATGAGCAGTACTTC. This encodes CASSMGLAGANEQYF.

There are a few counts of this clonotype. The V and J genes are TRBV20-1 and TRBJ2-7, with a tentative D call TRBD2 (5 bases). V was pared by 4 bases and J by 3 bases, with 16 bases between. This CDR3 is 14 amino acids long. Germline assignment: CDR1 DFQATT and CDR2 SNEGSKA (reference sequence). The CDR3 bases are TGCAGTGCTATCCGGGATGAAAATTTCTACGAGCAGTACTTC. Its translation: CSAIRDENFYEQYF.

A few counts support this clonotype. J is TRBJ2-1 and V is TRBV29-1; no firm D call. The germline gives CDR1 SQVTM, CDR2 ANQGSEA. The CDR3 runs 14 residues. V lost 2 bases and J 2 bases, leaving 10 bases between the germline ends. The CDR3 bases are TGCAGCGTTGAACCTAGATCTACCTACAATGAGCAGTTCTTC. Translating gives CSVEPRSTYNEQFF.

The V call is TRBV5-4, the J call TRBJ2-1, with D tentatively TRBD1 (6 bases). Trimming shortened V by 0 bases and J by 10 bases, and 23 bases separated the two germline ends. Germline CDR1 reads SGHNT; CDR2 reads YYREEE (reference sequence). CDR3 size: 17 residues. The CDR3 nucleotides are TGTGCCAGCAGCTTGGGTGGTGCAGGGGCCATAATCTACGAGCAGTTCTTC. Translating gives CASSLGGAGAIIYEQFF.

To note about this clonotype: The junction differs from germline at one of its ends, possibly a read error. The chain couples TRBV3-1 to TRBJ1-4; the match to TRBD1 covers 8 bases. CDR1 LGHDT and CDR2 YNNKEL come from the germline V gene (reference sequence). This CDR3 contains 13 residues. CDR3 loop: CASTDRGNEKVFF. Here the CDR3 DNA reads TGTGCCAGCACCGACAGGGGTAATGAAAAAGTGTTTTTT.

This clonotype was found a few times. In nucleotides, the CDR3 is TGCAGCGTTGAGGCAGGGTCGGAGCTGTTTTTT. The encoded protein is CSVEAGSELFF. V usage is TRBV29-1 and J usage is TRBJ2-2; TRBD1 is a possible D gene (5 bases). The CDR3 is 11 residues long. Germline V gene sequence: CDR1 SQVTM, CDR2 ANQGSEA. V lost 3 bases to trimming and J lost 10 bases, with 9 bases between them.

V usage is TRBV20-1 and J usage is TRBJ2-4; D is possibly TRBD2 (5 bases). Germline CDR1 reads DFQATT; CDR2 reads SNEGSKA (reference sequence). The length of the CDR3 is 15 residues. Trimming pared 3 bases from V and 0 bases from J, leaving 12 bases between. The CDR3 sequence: CSARESGLAKNIQYF. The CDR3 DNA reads TGCAGTGCTAGGGAGAGCGGTCTAGCCAAAAACATTCAGTACTTC.

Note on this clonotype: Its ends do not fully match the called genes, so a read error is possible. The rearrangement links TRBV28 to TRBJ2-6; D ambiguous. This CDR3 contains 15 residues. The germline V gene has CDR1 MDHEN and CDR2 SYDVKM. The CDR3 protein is CANSSGLRGANVLTF. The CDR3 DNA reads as TGTGCCAACAGTTCAGGCCTCCGGGGGGCCAACGTCCTGACTTTC.

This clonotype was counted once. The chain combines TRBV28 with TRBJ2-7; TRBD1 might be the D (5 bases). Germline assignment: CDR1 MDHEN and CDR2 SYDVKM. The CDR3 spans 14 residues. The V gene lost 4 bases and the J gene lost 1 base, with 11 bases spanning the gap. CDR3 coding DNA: TGTGCCAGCAGTTCCCCGGCAGGGTCCTACGAGCAGTACTTC. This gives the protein CASSSPAGSYEQYF.

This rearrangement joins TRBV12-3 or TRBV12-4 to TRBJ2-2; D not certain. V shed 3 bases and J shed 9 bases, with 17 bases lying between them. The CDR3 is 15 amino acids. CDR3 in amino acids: CASSLIGTGEWELFF. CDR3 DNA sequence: TGTGCCAGCAGTTTGATTGGCACGGGTGAATGGGAGCTGTTTTTT.

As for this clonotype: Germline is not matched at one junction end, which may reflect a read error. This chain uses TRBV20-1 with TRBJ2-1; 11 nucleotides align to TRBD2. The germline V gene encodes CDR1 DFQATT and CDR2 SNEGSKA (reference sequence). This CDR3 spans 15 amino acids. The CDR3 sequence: CSAGSGGAVRDEQFF. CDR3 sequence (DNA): TGCAGTGCTGGTAGCGGGGGGGCGGTTAGGGATGAGCAGTTCTTT.

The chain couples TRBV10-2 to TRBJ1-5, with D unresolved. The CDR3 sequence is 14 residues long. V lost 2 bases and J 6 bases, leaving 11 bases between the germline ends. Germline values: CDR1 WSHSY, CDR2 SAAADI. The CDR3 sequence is CASSETDISQPQHF. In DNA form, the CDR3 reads TGCGCCAGCAGTGAGACAGATATCAGTCAGCCCCAGCATTTT.

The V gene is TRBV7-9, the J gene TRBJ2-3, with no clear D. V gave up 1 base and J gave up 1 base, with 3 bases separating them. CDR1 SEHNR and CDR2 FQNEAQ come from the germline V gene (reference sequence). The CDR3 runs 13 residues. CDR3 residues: CASSLDGTDTQYF. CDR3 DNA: TGTGCCAGCAGCTTAGACGGCACAGATACGCAGTATTTT. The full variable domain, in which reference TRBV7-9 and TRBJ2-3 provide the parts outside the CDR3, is DTGVSQNPRHKITKRGQNVTFRCDPISEHNRLYWYRQTLGQGPEFLTYFQNEAQLEKSRLLSDRFSAERPKGSFSTLEIQRTEQGDSAMYLCASSLDGTDTQYFGPGTRLTVL.

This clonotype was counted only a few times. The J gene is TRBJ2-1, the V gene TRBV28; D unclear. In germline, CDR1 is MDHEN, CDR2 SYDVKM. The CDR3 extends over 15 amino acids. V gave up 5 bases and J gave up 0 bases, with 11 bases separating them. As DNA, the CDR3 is TGTGCCAGCAGTACACGGATGAGCTCCTACAATGAGCAGTTCTTC. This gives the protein CASSTRMSSYNEQFF.

Here the CDR3 DNA reads TGCAGCGTTGAAATTGTTGGGGCTGCAGATACGCAGTATTTT. As protein: CSVEIVGAADTQYF. The chain joins TRBV29-1 to TRBJ2-3, with D possibly being TRBD1 (5 bases). CDR1 and CDR2 from the germline V gene are SQVTM and ANQGSEA. V was cut by 2 bases and J by 4 bases, with 13 bases left in between. The CDR3 contains 14 residues.

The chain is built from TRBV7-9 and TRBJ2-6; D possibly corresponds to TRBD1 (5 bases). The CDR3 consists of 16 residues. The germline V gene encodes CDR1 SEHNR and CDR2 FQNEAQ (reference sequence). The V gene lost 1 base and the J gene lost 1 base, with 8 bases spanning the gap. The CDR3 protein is CASSLEAGSGANVLTF. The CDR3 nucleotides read TGTGCCAGCAGCTTAGAGGCAGGGTCTGGGGCCAACGTCCTGACTTTC.

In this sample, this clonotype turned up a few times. Written as DNA, the CDR3 is TGCAGTGCTAAAGCGGGACAGGGCCTTCGTGGCTACACCTTC. It encodes CSAKAGQGLRGYTF. The rearrangement joins TRBV20-1 to TRBJ1-2, with TRBD1 matching 9 bases. J was trimmed by 7 bases and V by 4 bases; bases with no gene match: 10. The CDR3 runs to 14 residues. The germline V gene has CDR1 DFQATT and CDR2 SNEGSKA (reference sequence).

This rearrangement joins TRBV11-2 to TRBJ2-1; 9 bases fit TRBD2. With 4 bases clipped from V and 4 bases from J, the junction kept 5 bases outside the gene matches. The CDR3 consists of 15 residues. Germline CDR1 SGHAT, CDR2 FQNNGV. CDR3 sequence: CASSYLAGSYNEQFF. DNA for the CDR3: TGTGCCAGCAGCTACCTAGCGGGGTCTTACAATGAGCAGTTCTTC.